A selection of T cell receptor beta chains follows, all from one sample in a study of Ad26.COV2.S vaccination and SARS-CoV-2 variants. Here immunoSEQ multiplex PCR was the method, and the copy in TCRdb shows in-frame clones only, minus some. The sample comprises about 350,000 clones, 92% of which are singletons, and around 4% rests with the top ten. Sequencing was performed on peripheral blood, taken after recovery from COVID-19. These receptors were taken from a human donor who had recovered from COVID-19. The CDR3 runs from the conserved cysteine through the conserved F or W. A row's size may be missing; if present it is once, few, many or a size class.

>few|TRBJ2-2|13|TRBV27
CASSWASTGELFF
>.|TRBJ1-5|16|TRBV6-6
CASSYPPGMGNQPQHF
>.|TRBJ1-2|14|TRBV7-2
CASSLGGGDYGYTF
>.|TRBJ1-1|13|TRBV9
CASSVVPNTEAFF
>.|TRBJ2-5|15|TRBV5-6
CASTLGTPSPETQYF
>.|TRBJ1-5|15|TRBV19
CASSQPQGGNQPQHF
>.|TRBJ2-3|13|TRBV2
CAGSRGVGDTQYF
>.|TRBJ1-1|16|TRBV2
CASSPKRGTGVSEAFF
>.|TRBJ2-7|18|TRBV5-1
CASSLRGSLATISYEQYF
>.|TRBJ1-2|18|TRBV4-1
CASSQGALTGPSLYGYTF
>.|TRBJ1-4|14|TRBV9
CASSPDRGREKLFF
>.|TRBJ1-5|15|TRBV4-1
CASSQDPGIHQPQHF
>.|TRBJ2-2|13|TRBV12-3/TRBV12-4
CASTTDYTGELFF
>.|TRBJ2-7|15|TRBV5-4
CASSLGGGISYEQYF
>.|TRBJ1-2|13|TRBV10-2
CASSEPANYGYTF
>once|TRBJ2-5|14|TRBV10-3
CAISERGAQETQYF
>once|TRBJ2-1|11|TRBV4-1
CASSQEREQFF
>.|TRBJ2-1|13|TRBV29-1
CSAYQATNKQQFF
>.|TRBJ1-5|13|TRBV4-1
CASSGMGERSQHF
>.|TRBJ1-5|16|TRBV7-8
CASSSLVRGANQPQHF
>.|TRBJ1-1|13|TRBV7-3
CASSLQENTEAFF
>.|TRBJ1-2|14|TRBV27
CASRRNTGDYGYTF
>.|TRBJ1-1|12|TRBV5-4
CASSLDRVSAFF
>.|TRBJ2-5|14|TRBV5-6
CASSLVRGEETQYF
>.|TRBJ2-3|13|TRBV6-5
CASSLTRTDTQYF
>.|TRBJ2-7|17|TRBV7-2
CASSRGTSGYYSYEQYF